The 16 T cell receptor beta chains listed next were all sequenced from one sample in a study of T cells in Graves' hyperthyroidism and ophthalmopathy. The investigators amplified TCR beta CDR3 regions from RNA transcripts. Primed by the HTBI set, a first-round RT-PCR was run on the TCR CDR3. TCRdb re-called the multiplex PCR reads with MiXCR, one entry per CDR3 protein. This sample has some 600,000 distinct CDR3 sequences, with over 11% found just once. The sequencing input was blood. These receptor sequences come from a woman aged 25 to 39 with Graves' hyperthyroidism that later progressed to Graves' ophthalmopathy.

In this sample, this clonotype turned up many times. This sequence joins TRBV6-1 and TRBJ2-7; TRBD1 matches 8 bases. The CDR3 contains 14 residues. Germline values: CDR1 MNHNS, CDR2 SASEGT. The ends lost 6 bases at V and 3 bases at J; junction bases unmatched: 7. The DNA of the CDR3 is TGTGCCAGCAGCCCGACAGGGGCGGGCTACGAGCAGTACTTC. Translating gives CASSPTGAGYEQYF.

This clonotype was detected ten times or more. This rearrangement joins TRBV6-2 or TRBV6-3 to TRBJ2-5; the D gene is possibly TRBD2 (6 bases). Between the trimmed V and J ends, which lost 7 bases and 7 bases, there was a span of 13 bases. The CDR3 has 12 residues. Per the germline V gene, CDR1 is MNHEY and CDR2 is SVGEGT. CDR3 loop: CASIGLGGTQYF. The CDR3 nucleotides read TGTGCCAGCATTGGACTGGGAGGGACCCAGTACTTC.

This clonotype was seen many times. The chain uses TRBV2 and TRBJ1-4; tentative D call: TRBD1 (6 bases). Germline V gene lookup returns CDR1 SNHLY and CDR2 FYNNEI. The CDR3 totals 15 residues. V lost 5 bases to trimming and J lost 6 bases, with 16 bases between them. CDR3 sequence reads: CASSSRSGADEKLFF. For the CDR3, the DNA is TGTGCCAGCAGTTCAAGGTCGGGGGCGGATGAAAAACTGTTTTTT.

This clonotype showed up just a few times. The chain combines TRBV7-9 with TRBJ2-7; tentative D call: TRBD2 (7 bases). Germline CDR1 and CDR2: SEHNR and FQNEAQ (reference sequence). The V and J ends lost 2 bases and 2 bases respectively, with 19 bases between them. The CDR3 runs 17 residues. The CDR3 DNA reads as TGTGCCAGCAGCTTAAGGAGGGGGGGAGACCTAGCCTACGAGCAGTACTTC. It encodes CASSLRRGGDLAYEQYF.

This clonotype was observed many times. This chain connects TRBV11-2 to TRBJ1-2, with a possible D match to TRBD1 (5 bases). Germline CDR1 SGHAT, CDR2 FQNNGV. CDR3 length equals 17 residues. V lost 3 bases to trimming and J lost 1 base, with 18 bases between them. CDR3 sequence: CASSFPVQVGGNYGYTF. The DNA for the CDR3 is TGTGCCAGCAGCTTCCCCGTACAGGTTGGGGGTAACTATGGCTACACCTTC.

The V and J genes are TRBV20-1 and TRBJ2-1; the match to TRBD2 covers 16 bases. Germline CDR1 and CDR2: DFQATT and SNEGSKA (reference sequence). The CDR3 sequence is 17 residues long. The V segment lost 6 bases and the J segment 12 bases; nucleotides outside the gene matches: 17. The CDR3 region has the DNA TGCAGTGCCACTGACGGTGGGGGACTAGCGGGAGGGGCGTGGCAGTTCTTC. Protein sequence: CSATDGGGLAGGAWQFF.

This clonotype was observed many times. This chain uses TRBV2 with TRBJ1-5; the D gene is possibly TRBD1 (6 bases). The CDR3 consists of 13 residues. Germline V lookup: CDR1 SNHLY, CDR2 FYNNEI. The ends were cut back, 7 bases at V and 4 bases at J, with 11 bases in the middle. CDR3 DNA sequence: TGTGCCAGCATGAGGCAGGGGAATCAGCCCCAGCATTTT. Encoded protein: CASMRQGNQPQHF.

Remarks on this clonotype: A junction end diverges from the germline sequence, so it may reflect a read error. The gene calls are TRBV7-2 and TRBJ2-3; D might be TRBD1 or TRBD2, each matching 6 bases. The CDR3 is 17 residues long. Germline V gene sequence: CDR1 SGHTA, CDR2 FQGNSA. The CDR3 DNA reads as TGCGCCAGCAGCCCGACGATTCTTAGGGGGGCAACAGATACGCAGTATTTT. It translates to CASSPTILRGATDTQYF.

At least ten counts were recorded for this clonotype. This chain joins TRBV11-3 and TRBJ2-1; D remains unclear. The V end was cut by 5 bases, the J end by 10 bases, with 12 bases between. Germline V lookup: CDR1 SGHNT, CDR2 YENEEA. This CDR3 has 12 residues. CDR3 sequence reads: CASSPNRSEQFF. CDR3 DNA: TGTGCCAGCAGCCCGAACCGCTCCGAGCAGTTCTTC.

As concerns this clonotype: This may be a read error, as it is one base from a much larger clone. It is likely a read error, because the conserved phenylalanine at the end of the CDR3 is missing. This chain links TRBV20-1 with TRBJ2-1; D is undetermined. The V end was cut by 0 bases, the J end by 4 bases, with 10 bases between. Germline CDR1 is DFQATT and CDR2 is SNEGSKA (reference sequence). The CDR3 loop spans 14 amino acids. CDR3 nucleotide sequence: TGCAGTGCTAGAGATAAGGTCTTTTACAATGAGCAGTTCTCC. Amino acids: CSARDKVFYNEQFS.

This clonotype has only a few counts. The chain links TRBV12-3 or TRBV12-4 to TRBJ2-3; D is unresolved. The V gene lost 3 bases and the J gene lost 1 base, with 11 bases spanning the gap. The CDR3 has 15 amino acids. CDR3 in DNA: TGTGCCAGCAGTTTCCTAAGACGCCGCACAGATACGCAGTATTTT. Residues: CASSFLRRRTDTQYF.

This rearrangement joins TRBV5-1 to TRBJ1-5; D gene unclear. CDR1 and CDR2 (germline): SGHRS, YFSETQ. This CDR3 has 16 residues. Trimming stripped 4 bases from V and 2 bases from J, with 16 bases between. In DNA, the CDR3 is TGCGCCAGCAGCCTTAGACAACGACGGGGCAATCAGCCCCAGCATTTT. Its protein product is CASSLRQRRGNQPQHF.

This clonotype has just a few counts. The J gene is TRBJ2-7, the V gene TRBV20-1, with D perhaps TRBD2 (5 bases). CDR1 and CDR2 from the germline V gene are DFQATT and SNEGSKA (reference sequence). The CDR3 totals 12 residues. V dropped 6 bases and J dropped 7 bases, with 16 bases sitting between them. CDR3 in DNA: TGCAGTGCCCGGCCCTCACTAGGTGAGCAGTACTTC. As protein: CSARPSLGEQYF.

V gene TRBV29-1 combines with J gene TRBJ2-1; D is unclear. This CDR3 has 13 amino acids. CDR1 and CDR2 (germline): SQVTM, ANQGSEA. The germline V and J ends were trimmed by 4 bases and 11 bases, with 18 bases remaining between them. CDR3 amino acids: CSVVGLPLNQQFF. In DNA form, the CDR3 reads TGCAGCGTTGTGGGTCTACCGCTAAATCAGCAGTTCTTC.

This clonotype has at least ten counts. V gene TRBV11-1 combines with J gene TRBJ2-1, with 16 bases fitting TRBD2. The CDR3 contains 19 residues. The germline gives CDR1 SGHAT, CDR2 FQDESV (reference sequence). V shed 5 bases and J 9 bases; nucleotides not matched to a gene: 16. CDR3 DNA sequence: TGTGCCAGCAGCCGTCGTACCGGGACTAGCGGGAGGGCCGACCTTGAGCAGTTCTTC. Residues: CASSRRTGTSGRADLEQFF.

This clonotype was picked up many times. The V call is TRBV19, the J call TRBJ2-7, with D perhaps TRBD1 (6 bases). The V gene's germline CDR1 is LNHDA and CDR2 SQIVND (reference sequence). The CDR3 totals 15 residues. Trimming pared 6 bases from V and 0 bases from J, leaving 15 bases between. The CDR3 DNA follows: TGTGCCAGTAGCTACCGGGACACCCGCTCCTACGAGCAGTACTTC. This codes for CASSYRDTRSYEQYF.